The subject of this entry is one T cell receptor (beta chain). The data originate from a study of blood T cell repertoires in COVID-19. Repertoires were generated with immunoSEQ multiplex PCR, while TCRdb's copy carries only in-frame clones and drops some. Among 200,000 to 250,000 clones listed, 90% to 95% were seen once. The CDR3 runs to 15 residues. In germline, CDR1 is SEHNR, CDR2 FQNEAQ (reference sequence). V gave up 5 bases and J gave up 2 bases; unmatched junction bases: 5. This chain joins TRBV7-9 and TRBJ2-1; 8 nucleotides agree with TRBD2. Material: peripheral blood. This TCR came from a man aged 25-40 years with acute or convalescent COVID-19. CDR3 sequence: CASSIGLATYNEQFF. As DNA, the CDR3 is TGTGCCAGCAGCATCGGACTAGCAACCTACAATGAGCAGTTCTTC.